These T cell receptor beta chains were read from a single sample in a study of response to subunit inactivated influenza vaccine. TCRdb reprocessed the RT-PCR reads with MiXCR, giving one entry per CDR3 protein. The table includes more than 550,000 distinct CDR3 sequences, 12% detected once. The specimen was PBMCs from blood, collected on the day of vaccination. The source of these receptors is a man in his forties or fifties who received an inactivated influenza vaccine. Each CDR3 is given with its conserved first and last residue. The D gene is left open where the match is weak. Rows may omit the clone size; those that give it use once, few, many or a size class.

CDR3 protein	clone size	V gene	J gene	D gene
CASSQDRAGGWYGYTF	NA	TRBV4-2	TRBJ1-2	TRBD1
CASSLEQTGGGNTDTQYF	NA	TRBV5-1	TRBJ2-3	TRBD2
CSARPGGEKAFF	NA	TRBV20-1	TRBJ1-1	NA
CASSSGGQNTGELFF	many	TRBV9	TRBJ2-2	NA
CASSITKLNEQFF	NA	TRBV19	TRBJ2-1	NA
CSVGTGSQIDEQYF	NA	TRBV29-1	TRBJ2-7	NA
CSVEKTGGRQETQYF	few	TRBV29-1	TRBJ2-5	TRBD1
CASSYWDSQETQYF	NA	TRBV6-5	TRBJ2-5	TRBD1
CASSSAGIGYTF	NA	TRBV27	TRBJ1-2	NA
CASSYRLVGEQFF	NA	TRBV7-2	TRBJ2-1	NA
CASSEFSNEQFF	many	TRBV6-1	TRBJ2-1	NA
CASSKGGLAGGPCYEQYF	few	TRBV21-1	TRBJ2-7	NA
CASSEAGGQSANTGELFF	NA	TRBV2	TRBJ2-2	NA
CAWSARGIYQPQHF	NA	TRBV30	TRBJ1-5	NA
CASSQGSGTLNEQFF	many	TRBV4-3	TRBJ2-1	TRBD2
CSIRGASQETQYF	few	TRBV29-1	TRBJ2-5	NA
CSVSTSGGIQYF	NA	TRBV29-1	TRBJ2-4	TRBD2
CASSSRSINEKLFF	few	TRBV5-5	TRBJ1-4	NA
CASRRSGGNQPQHF	NA	TRBV27	TRBJ1-5	NA
CASSERQERGYTF	NA	TRBV25-1	TRBJ1-2	NA
CASSFGQALNEQYF	NA	TRBV18	TRBJ2-7	TRBD1
CASSLVRGFEQFF	many	TRBV7-2	TRBJ2-1	NA
CASGMIPGAVNTEAFF	few	TRBV5-1	TRBJ1-1	NA
CASSLWDSSADTQYF	NA	TRBV6-1	TRBJ2-3	TRBD1
CSALDRGPYEQYF	few	TRBV20-1	TRBJ2-7	TRBD1
CASSPGLAGGYEQYF	many	TRBV5-1	TRBJ2-7	TRBD2
CAWSVGDTNEQFF	NA	TRBV30	TRBJ2-1	NA
CASSVDPQRGPRQYF	many	TRBV9	TRBJ2-7	TRBD2
CSVASGSTADTQYF	few	TRBV29-1	TRBJ2-3	TRBD2
CASSLAGSWPYEQYF	few	TRBV5-1	TRBJ2-7	NA
CATSDLDSTDTQYF	few	TRBV24-1	TRBJ2-3	NA
CASSLKGVQETQYF	many	TRBV5-5	TRBJ2-5	NA
CASRTGANTGELFF	many	TRBV7-9	TRBJ2-2	TRBD1
CASSLAGTGVYEQFF	NA	TRBV7-2	TRBJ2-1	TRBD1
CASSAGLDNEQFF	NA	TRBV6-4	TRBJ2-1	TRBD2
CSASRQNQETQYF	NA	TRBV20-1	TRBJ2-5	NA
CASSVQGGGYTF	NA	TRBV2	TRBJ1-2	NA
CASSLYRTGGFEQYF	many	TRBV28	TRBJ2-7	TRBD1
CSVEGGLAGANEQFF	NA	TRBV29-1	TRBJ2-1	TRBD2
CASSLAVEQFF	many	TRBV7-9	TRBJ2-1	NA
CASSTRTGGEETQYF	few	TRBV12-3/TRBV12-4	TRBJ2-5	TRBD1
CSARPLPGTIDYEQYF	many	TRBV20-1	TRBJ2-7	NA
CASSLTSGREYQETQYF	few	TRBV5-1	TRBJ2-5	TRBD2
CASSLDPGRRGRGGPDTQYF	many	TRBV11-2	TRBJ2-3	NA
CAINSGTGGVAGQFF	NA	TRBV10-3	TRBJ2-1	TRBD1
CASSYGQGQYNEQFF	few	TRBV11-2	TRBJ2-1	TRBD1
CASSPQGPSTDTQYF	few	TRBV5-1	TRBJ2-3	TRBD1
CASSYSRAGSYNEQFF	NA	TRBV6-5	TRBJ2-1	TRBD2
CASSLGGDSSYNEQFF	few	TRBV7-2	TRBJ2-1	NA
CASSQERITPRQYNEQFF	NA	TRBV4-1	TRBJ2-1	NA
CASRPSGKETQYF	few	TRBV6-1	TRBJ2-5	TRBD2
CASSVVPEETQYF	once	TRBV9	TRBJ2-5	NA
CSVVGLKNIQYF	NA	TRBV29-1	TRBJ2-4	NA
CASSSGTFTGEQYF	few	TRBV5-1	TRBJ2-7	NA
CASRKTGGAVYNEQFF	NA	TRBV7-2	TRBJ2-1	NA